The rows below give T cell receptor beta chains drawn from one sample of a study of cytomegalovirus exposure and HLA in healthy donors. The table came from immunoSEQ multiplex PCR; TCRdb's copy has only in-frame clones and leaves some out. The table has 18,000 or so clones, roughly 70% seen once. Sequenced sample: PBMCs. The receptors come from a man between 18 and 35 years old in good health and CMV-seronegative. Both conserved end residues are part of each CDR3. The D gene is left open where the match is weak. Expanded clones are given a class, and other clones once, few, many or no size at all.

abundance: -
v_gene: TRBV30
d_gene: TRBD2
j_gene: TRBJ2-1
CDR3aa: CAWSVGRAYNEQFF
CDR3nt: TGTGCCTGGAGTGTCGGGAGGGCCTACAATGAGCAGTTCTTC

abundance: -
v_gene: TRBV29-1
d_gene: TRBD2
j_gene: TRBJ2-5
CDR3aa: CSALLAGETQYF
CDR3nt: TGCAGCGCCCTACTAGCGGGAGAGACCCAGTACTTC

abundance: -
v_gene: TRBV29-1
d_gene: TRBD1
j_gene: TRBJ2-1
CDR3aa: CSVVTGVEQFF
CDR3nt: TGCAGCGTTGTAACAGGGGTTGAGCAGTTCTTC

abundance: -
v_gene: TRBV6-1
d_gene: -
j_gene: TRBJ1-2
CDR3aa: CASSEVGAYGYTF
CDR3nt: TGTGCCAGCAGTGAAGTCGGAGCCTATGGCTACACCTTC

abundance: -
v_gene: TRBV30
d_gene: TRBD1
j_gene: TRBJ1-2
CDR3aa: CAWGNRGNYGYTF
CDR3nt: TGTGCCTGGGGCAACAGGGGGAACTATGGCTACACCTTC

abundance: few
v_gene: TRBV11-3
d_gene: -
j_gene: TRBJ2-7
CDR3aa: CASSLGPPGPNEQYF
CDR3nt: TGTGCCAGCAGCTTAGGGCCTCCAGGTCCCAACGAGCAGTACTTC

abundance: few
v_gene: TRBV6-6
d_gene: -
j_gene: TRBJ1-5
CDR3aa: CASSDVRGQPQHF
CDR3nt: TGTGCCAGCAGCGACGTCAGGGGCCAGCCCCAGCATTTT

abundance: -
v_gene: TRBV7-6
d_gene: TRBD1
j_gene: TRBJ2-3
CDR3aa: CASSPGTERTDTQYF
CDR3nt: TGTGCCAGCAGCCCAGGGACAGAACGCACAGATACGCAGTATTTT

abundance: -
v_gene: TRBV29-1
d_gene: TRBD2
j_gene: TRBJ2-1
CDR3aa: CSVSQPSLLAGGEQFF
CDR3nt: TGCAGCGTTTCCCAACCTAGCCTCCTAGCGGGGGGTGAGCAGTTCTTC

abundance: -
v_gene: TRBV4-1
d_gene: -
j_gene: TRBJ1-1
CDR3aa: CASSQIGAEAFF
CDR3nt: TGCGCCAGCAGCCAAATAGGGGCTGAAGCTTTCTTT

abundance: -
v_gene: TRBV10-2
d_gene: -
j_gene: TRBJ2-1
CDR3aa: CASSESLTGHNNEQFF
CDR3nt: TGCGCCAGCAGTGAGTCTTTAACAGGACATAACAATGAGCAGTTCTTC

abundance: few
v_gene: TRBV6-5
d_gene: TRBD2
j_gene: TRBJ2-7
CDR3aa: CASSSGLAGVEQYF
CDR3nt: TGTGCCAGCAGCTCAGGACTAGCGGGAGTCGAGCAGTACTTC

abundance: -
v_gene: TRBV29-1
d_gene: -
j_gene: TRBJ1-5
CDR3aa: CSVGQGNQPQHF
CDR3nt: TGCAGCGTTGGACAGGGCAATCAGCCCCAGCATTTT

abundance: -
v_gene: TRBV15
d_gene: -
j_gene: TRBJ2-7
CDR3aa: CATSSEGPVAQYF
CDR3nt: TGTGCCACCAGCTCGGAGGGGCCGGTCGCGCAGTACTTC

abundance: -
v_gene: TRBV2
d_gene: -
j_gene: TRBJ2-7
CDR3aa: CASGESGGVYEQYF
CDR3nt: TGTGCCAGCGGGGAATCTGGAGGCGTATACGAGCAGTACTTC

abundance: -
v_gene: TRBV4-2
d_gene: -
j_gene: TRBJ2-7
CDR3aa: CASSQEASGKYYEQYF
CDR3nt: TGTGCCAGCAGCCAAGAGGCCAGCGGAAAGTACTACGAGCAGTACTTC

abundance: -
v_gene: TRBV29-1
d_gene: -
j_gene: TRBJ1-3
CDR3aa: CSVVVGNTIYF
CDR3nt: TGCAGCGTTGTAGTTGGAAACACCATATATTTT

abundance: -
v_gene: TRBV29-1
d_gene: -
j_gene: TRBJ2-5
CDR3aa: CSVPKGGASGVGETQYF
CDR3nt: TGCAGCGTTCCCAAAGGGGGTGCTAGCGGAGTGGGGGAGACCCAGTACTTC

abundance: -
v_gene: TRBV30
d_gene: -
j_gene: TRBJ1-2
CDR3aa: CAWSVQNGYTF
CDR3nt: TGTGCCTGGAGTGTTCAGAATGGCTACACCTTC

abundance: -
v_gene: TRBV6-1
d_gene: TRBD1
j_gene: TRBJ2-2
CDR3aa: CASSPRGGGGELFF
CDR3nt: TGTGCCAGCAGTCCAAGAGGGGGCGGCGGGGAGCTGTTTTTT

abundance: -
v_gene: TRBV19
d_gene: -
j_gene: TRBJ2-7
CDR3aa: CASSIGQSSEQYF
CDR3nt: TGTGCCAGTAGTATAGGACAGTCAAGCGAGCAGTACTTC

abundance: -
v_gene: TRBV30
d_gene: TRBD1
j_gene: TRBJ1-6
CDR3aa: CAWSPGQASPLHF
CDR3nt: TGTGCCTGGAGTCCGGGACAGGCTTCACCCCTCCACTTT

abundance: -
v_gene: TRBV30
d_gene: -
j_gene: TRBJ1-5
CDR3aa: CAWSVRGAGISNQPQHF
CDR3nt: TGTGCCTGGAGTGTACGGGGGGCGGGAATTAGCAATCAGCCCCAGCATTTT

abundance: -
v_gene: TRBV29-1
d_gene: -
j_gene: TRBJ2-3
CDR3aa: CSVARGPTDTQYF
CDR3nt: TGCAGCGTTGCAAGAGGTCCCACAGATACGCAGTATTTT